This TCR beta chain is drawn from a study of OX40 agonist ivuxolimab in advanced cancers. Measured with immunoSEQ multiplex PCR; TCRdb has only the in-frame clones, and not every one. Among 55,000 to 70,000 clones listed, approximately 80% were seen once. With regard to this clone: Its target is unknown.

Study observations and caveats: Low normalized clonal expansion also occurred in some nonresponding patients.

The CDR3 consists of 13 residues. The ends were cut back, 5 bases at V and 5 bases at J, with 12 bases in the middle. The germline V gene has CDR1 MNHNS and CDR2 SASEGT. The sequences come from CD4+ or CD8+ T cells sorted from blood, collected in a trial of the OX40 agonist ivuxolimab. The V gene is TRBV6-1, the J gene TRBJ2-5; D unclear. This TCR came from an adult with an advanced solid tumor such as melanoma, head and neck, liver or kidney cancer. DNA of the CDR3: TGTGCCAGCAGTACCCCGCTGTGGGAGACCCAGTACTTC. Protein product: CASSTPLWETQYF.